Below, 26 T cell receptor beta chains from the same sample are listed, as sequenced in a study of blood T cell repertoires in COVID-19. The repertoire was sequenced with immunoSEQ multiplex PCR; TCRdb's copy has only in-frame clones and lacks some. The table shows approximately 260,000 clones, with about 89% occurring only once. The sequencing input was PBMCs or T cells enriched from blood (not recorded which). The origin of the receptors is a woman between 18 and 29 years old who had recovered from COVID-19.

The chain recombines TRBV24-1 with TRBJ1-3; perhaps TRBD1 as D (6 bases). This CDR3 contains 16 residues. CDR1 KGHDR and CDR2 SFDVKD come from the germline V gene. Trimming removed 5 bases from V and 0 bases from J, with 13 bases in between. In DNA, the CDR3 is TGTGCCACCAGTGTCTTAGGACAGAGCTCTGGAAACACCATATATTTT. This sequence encodes CATSVLGQSSGNTIYF.

The CDR3: CASSLTLMNTEAFF. In DNA, the CDR3 is TGTGCCAGCAGCCTGACACTGATGAACACTGAAGCTTTCTTT. The rearrangement joins TRBV3-1 (or the pseudogene TRBV3-2) to TRBJ1-1; no definite D call. Per germline, CDR1 LGHDT and CDR2 YNNKEL (reference sequence). The CDR3 extends over 14 amino acids. V lost 4 bases and J lost 0, with 9 bases in between.

The genes are TRBV9 and TRBJ1-6; 11 bases map to TRBD1. Germline V CDR1 and CDR2: SGDLS, YYNGEE. The ends lost 3 bases at V and 10 bases at J; junction bases unmatched: 6. This CDR3 contains 15 residues. The CDR3 is CASSGKGTGGSPLHF. CDR3 DNA sequence: TGTGCCAGCAGCGGGAAAGGGACAGGGGGATCACCCCTCCACTTT.

The V gene is TRBV9, the J gene TRBJ1-5; D call uncertain. The V gene's germline CDR1 is SGDLS and CDR2 YYNGEE. The CDR3 runs 14 residues. Trimming removed 0 bases from V and 2 bases from J, with 6 bases in between. The CDR3 sequence is CASSVGQRNQPQHF. CDR3 bases: TGTGCCAGCAGCGTAGGACAACGCAATCAGCCCCAGCATTTT.

As to this clone: Relative to the germline gene, one junction end is altered; a read error may explain this. The chain's CDR3 is CASSPRQGRNEQFF. Written as DNA, the CDR3 is TGTGCTAGCAGCCCCCGACAGGGGCGAAATGAGCAGTTCTTC. V usage is TRBV7-7 and J usage is TRBJ2-1; 8 bases map to TRBD1. This CDR3 contains 14 residues. Germline V gene sequence: CDR1 SSHAT, CDR2 FNYEAQ (reference sequence).

Only a few counts were recorded for this clone. The chain carries TRBV2 and TRBJ1-3; D not certain. Germline V gene sequence: CDR1 SNHLY, CDR2 FYNNEI. V lost 1 base, J lost 0 bases, and 4 bases lay in between. CDR3 length: 14 residues. CDR3 sequence (DNA): TGTGCCAGCAGTGAAGGAGGCTCTGGAAACACCATATATTTT. Its translation is CASSEGGSGNTIYF.

The chain joins TRBV27 to TRBJ2-1; TRBD2 is a possible D gene (6 bases). This CDR3 comprises 14 residues. V was cut by 3 bases and J by 2 bases, with 8 bases left in between. From germline, CDR1 is MNHEY and CDR2 SMNVEV (reference sequence). The CDR3 is CASSFSGTYNEQFF. The CDR3 nucleotides read TGTGCCAGCAGTTTTAGCGGTACCTACAATGAGCAGTTCTTC.

The V call is TRBV2, the J call TRBJ1-1; 9 positions match TRBD1. The junction had 3 bases not matched to a gene; V was cut back by 5 bases and J by 5 bases. This CDR3 spans 13 amino acids. The germline V gene encodes CDR1 SNHLY and CDR2 FYNNEI. This chain's CDR3 is CASSPGQGTEAFF. CDR3 bases: TGTGCCAGCAGTCCCGGACAGGGGACTGAAGCTTTCTTT.

Note on this clone: A much larger clone differs by one base, so this may be a read error. This chain uses TRBV14 with TRBJ1-2, with TRBD1 as a possible D gene (6 bases). This CDR3 region has 14 residues. The germline V gene has CDR1 SGHDN and CDR2 FVKESK. The V end was cut by 4 bases, the J end by 2 bases, with 11 bases between. The CDR3 DNA sequence: TGTGCCAGCAGCCCGGGCGGGGGCAACTATGGCTACACCTTC. It is translated as CASSPGGGNYGYTF.

CDR3: CASSPGQGNYDNSPLHF. The CDR3, as DNA: TGTGCCAGCAGCCCGGGACAGGGGAACTATGATAATTCACCCCTCCACTTT. The chain couples TRBV7-8 to TRBJ1-6, with 10 bases matching TRBD1. CDR3 length: 17 residues. The J segment lost 5 bases and the V segment lost 5 bases, leaving 9 bases of the junction unmatched. Per germline, CDR1 SGHVS and CDR2 FQNEAQ.

The V and J genes are TRBV15 and TRBJ2-5; 11 bases fit TRBD2. CDR1 LNHNV and CDR2 YYDKDF come from the germline V gene (reference sequence). The CDR3 has 15 amino acids. V shed 1 base and J 5 bases; nucleotides not matched to a gene: 3. CDR3 loop: CATSRVAGGSETQYF. In nucleotides, the CDR3 is TGTGCCACCAGCAGAGTAGCGGGGGGGTCGGAGACCCAGTACTTC. The complete variable domain, with remaining parts taken from reference TRBV15 and TRBJ2-5, reads DAMVIQNPRYQVTQFGKPVTLSCSQTLNHNVMYWYQQKSSQAPKLLFHYYDKDFNNEADTPDNFQSRRPNTSFCFLDIRSPGLGDTAMYLCATSRVAGGSETQYFGPGTRLLVL.

The chain uses TRBV19 and TRBJ2-7, with 7 nucleotides matching TRBD2. Trimming cost V 6 bases and J 3 bases; bases outside gene matches: 11. The germline V gene encodes CDR1 LNHDA and CDR2 SQIVND (reference sequence). This CDR3 spans 15 amino acids. The CDR3 nucleotides are TGTGCCAGTAGCACAACCGGGACGGGGGGCTACGAGCAGTACTTC. Amino acids: CASSTTGTGGYEQYF.

The chain is built from TRBV11-2 and TRBJ2-2; 10 bases match TRBD2. This CDR3 comprises 16 residues. Germline-derived CDR1 and CDR2 are SGHAT and FQNNGV. V lost 3 bases to trimming and J lost 3 bases; unmatched junction nucleotides: 4. The CDR3 sequence: CASSFLAGEDTGELFF. The CDR3 bases are TGTGCCAGCAGCTTTCTAGCGGGAGAGGACACCGGGGAGCTGTTTTTT.

This clone was counted a few times. The V gene is TRBV4-3, the J gene TRBJ1-5, with TRBD1 identical over 10 bases. The junction had 4 bases not matched to a gene; V was cut back by 4 bases and J by 4 bases. This CDR3 has 15 amino acids. CDR1 LGHNA and CDR2 YSLEER come from the germline V gene. This chain's CDR3 is CASSRGTGENQPQHF. CDR3 in DNA: TGCGCCAGCAGCCGCGGGACAGGGGAAAATCAGCCCCAGCATTTT.

This clone has just one count. The chain has TRBV5-5 and TRBJ2-3; D not certain. The CDR3 is made up of 14 amino acids. Looked up from germline, CDR1 is SGHKS and CDR2 is YYEKEE (reference sequence). Trimming cost V 0 bases and J 3 bases, with 8 bases left between them. CDR3 in amino acids: CASSLVGVTDTQYF. For the CDR3, the DNA is TGTGCCAGCAGCTTGGTAGGAGTAACAGATACGCAGTATTTT.

A single count supports this clone. The rearrangement links TRBV25-1 to TRBJ2-5, with D possibly being TRBD2 (6 bases). CDR3 size: 16 residues. From germline, CDR1 is MGHDK and CDR2 SYGVNS. V was trimmed by 2 bases and J by 5 bases, leaving 18 bases between them. The CDR3 region is CASSEGGQGYRETQYF. CDR3 DNA sequence: TGTGCCAGCAGTGAAGGAGGGCAGGGTTATCGTGAGACCCAGTACTTC.

This sequence joins TRBV4-3 and TRBJ1-6; no reliable D call. This CDR3 contains 14 residues. The V end was cut by 0 bases, the J end by 8 bases, with 8 bases between. Germline lookup yields CDR1 LGHNA and CDR2 YSLEER. CDR3 bases: TGCGCCAGCAGCCAAGACAGGTTCGATTCACCCCTCCACTTT. Translation gives CASSQDRFDSPLHF.

The table lists this clone with a count of one. CDR3 protein: CASSQVGRGLQETQYF. CDR3 sequence (DNA): TGCGCCAGCAGCCAAGTTGGGCGGGGGCTACAAGAGACCCAGTACTTC. The chain joins TRBV4-1 to TRBJ2-5, with D perhaps matching TRBD2 (7 bases). The length of the CDR3 is 16 residues. CDR1 is MGHRA, CDR2 YSYEKL, per germline. The V and J ends lost 1 base and 2 bases respectively, with 14 bases between them.

The gene calls are TRBV6-5 and TRBJ2-5; perhaps TRBD2 as D (6 bases). Germline-derived CDR1 and CDR2 are MNHEY and SVGAGI. V was shortened by 6 bases and J by 4 bases, with 12 bases between the two germline ends. CDR3 length: 13 residues. CDR3 residues: CASSPGTRETQYF. The CDR3 DNA sequence: TGTGCCAGCAGCCCCGGGACTCGAGAGACCCAGTACTTC.

The CDR3 is CSARLAGSYNEQFF. DNA for the CDR3: TGCAGCGCCCGACTAGCGGGGTCCTACAATGAGCAGTTCTTC. This chain uses TRBV29-1 with TRBJ2-1, with TRBD2 matching over 11 bases. Germline V gives CDR1 SQVTM, CDR2 ANQGSEA. This CDR3 has 14 amino acids. With 7 bases clipped from V and 1 base from J, the junction kept 3 bases outside the gene matches.

This clone is a singleton in its sample. This same CDR3 is encoded by further DNA sequences in the sample. This CDR3 reads CASSLRGSPLHF. The CDR3, as DNA: TGTGCCAGCAGTTTAAGGGGTTCACCCCTCCACTTT. This rearrangement joins TRBV27 to TRBJ1-6, with a possible D match to TRBD1 (5 bases). V lost 2 bases and J 9 bases, leaving 5 bases between the germline ends. Germline assignment: CDR1 MNHEY and CDR2 SMNVEV (reference sequence). This CDR3 spans 12 amino acids.

This clone showed up just a few times. The chain recombines TRBV12-5 with TRBJ2-3; TRBD1 aligns across 8 bases. CDR1 LGHNT and CDR2 FRNRAP come from the germline V gene. The CDR3 is made up of 15 amino acids. V trimming: 0 bases; J trimming: 1 base; junction bases outside the gene matches: 0. The CDR3: CASGLVTGGTDTQYF. CDR3 in DNA: TGTGCTAGTGGTTTGGTGACAGGGGGCACAGATACGCAGTATTTT.

This chain connects TRBV18 to TRBJ2-1, with D possibly matching TRBD2 (5 bases). The CDR3 contains 17 residues. The germline V gene has CDR1 KGHSH and CDR2 LQKENI. Trimming removed 4 bases from V and 3 bases from J, with 19 bases in between. This chain's CDR3 is CASSREGPRSYYNEQFF. CDR3 nucleotide sequence: TGTGCCAGCTCACGAGAGGGTCCTAGATCCTACTACAATGAGCAGTTCTTC.

V is TRBV10-2 and J is TRBJ2-3; 12 bases fit TRBD2. CDR1 and CDR2 (germline): WSHSY, SAAADI. The CDR3 contains 16 residues. V was clipped by 5 bases and J by 5 bases; unmatched bases: 8. The CDR3 is CASSWTSGKLGDTQYF. CDR3 sequence (DNA): TGCGCCAGCAGTTGGACTAGCGGGAAGCTGGGAGATACGCAGTATTTT.

The chain couples TRBV6-5 to TRBJ2-6; D is unclear. Germline V lookup: CDR1 MNHEY, CDR2 SVGAGI. CDR3 length: 13 amino acids. The ends were cut back, 6 bases at V and 0 bases at J, with 3 bases in the middle. The CDR3 region is CASSSSGANVLTF. CDR3 nucleotides: TGTGCCAGCAGCTCCTCTGGGGCCAACGTCCTGACTTTC.

For this clone: The sample carries other DNA sequences with the same CDR3. The rearrangement joins TRBV11-3 to TRBJ1-2; D is uncertain. Looked up from germline, CDR1 is SGHNT and CDR2 is YENEEA. V gave up 5 bases and J gave up 3 bases, with 7 bases separating them. The CDR3 covers 12 residues. CDR3 region: CASSPGDYGYTF. The CDR3 bases are TGTGCCAGCAGCCCGGGAGACTATGGCTACACCTTC.